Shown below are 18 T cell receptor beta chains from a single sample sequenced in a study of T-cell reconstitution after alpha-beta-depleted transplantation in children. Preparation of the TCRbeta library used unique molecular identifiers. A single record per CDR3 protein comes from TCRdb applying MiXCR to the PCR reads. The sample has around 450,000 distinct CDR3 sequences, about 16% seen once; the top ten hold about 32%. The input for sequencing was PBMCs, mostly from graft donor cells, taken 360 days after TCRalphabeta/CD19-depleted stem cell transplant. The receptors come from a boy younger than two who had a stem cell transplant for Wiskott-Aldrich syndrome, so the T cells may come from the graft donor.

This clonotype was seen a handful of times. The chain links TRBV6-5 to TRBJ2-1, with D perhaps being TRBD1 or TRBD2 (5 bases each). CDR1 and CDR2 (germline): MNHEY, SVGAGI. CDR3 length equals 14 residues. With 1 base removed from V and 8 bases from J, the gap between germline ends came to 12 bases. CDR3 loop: CASSYFRRGDEQFF. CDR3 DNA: TGTGCCAGCAGTTACTTCAGGCGAGGGGATGAGCAGTTCTTC.

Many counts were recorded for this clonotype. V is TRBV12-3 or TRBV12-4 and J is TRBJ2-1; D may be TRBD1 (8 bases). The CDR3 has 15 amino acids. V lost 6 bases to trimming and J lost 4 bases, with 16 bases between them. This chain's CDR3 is CASSPTQGGYNEQFF. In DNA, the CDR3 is TGTGCCAGCAGCCCCACACAGGGGGGGTACAATGAGCAGTTCTTC.

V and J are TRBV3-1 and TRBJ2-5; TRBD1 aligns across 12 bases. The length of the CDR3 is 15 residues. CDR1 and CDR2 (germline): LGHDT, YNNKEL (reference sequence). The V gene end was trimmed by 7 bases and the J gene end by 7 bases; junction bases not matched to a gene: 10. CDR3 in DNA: TGTGCCAGCACCCGGGGACAGGGGGCCGTTCTGACCCAGTACTTC. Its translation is CASTRGQGAVLTQYF.

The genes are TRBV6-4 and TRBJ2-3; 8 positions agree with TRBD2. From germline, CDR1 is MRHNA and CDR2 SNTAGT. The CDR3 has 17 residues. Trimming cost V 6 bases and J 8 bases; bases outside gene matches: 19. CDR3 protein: CASSGTAGGLNVGTQYF. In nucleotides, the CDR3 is TGTGCCAGCAGCGGTACGGCGGGGGGACTAAACGTGGGTACGCAGTATTTT.

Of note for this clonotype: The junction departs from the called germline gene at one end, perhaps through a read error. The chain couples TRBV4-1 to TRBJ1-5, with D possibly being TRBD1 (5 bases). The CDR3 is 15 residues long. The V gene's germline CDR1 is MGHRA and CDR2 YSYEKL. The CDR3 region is CASSQAQGSKQPQHF. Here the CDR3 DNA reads TGCGCCAGCAGCCAAGCCCAGGGCAGCAAACAGCCCCAGCATTTT.

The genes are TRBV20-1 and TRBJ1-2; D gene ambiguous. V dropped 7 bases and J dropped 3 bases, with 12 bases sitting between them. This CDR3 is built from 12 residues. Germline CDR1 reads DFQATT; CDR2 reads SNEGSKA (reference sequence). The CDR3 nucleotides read TGCAGTGTGGTGGGAGACCACTATGGCTACACCTTC. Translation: CSVVGDHYGYTF.

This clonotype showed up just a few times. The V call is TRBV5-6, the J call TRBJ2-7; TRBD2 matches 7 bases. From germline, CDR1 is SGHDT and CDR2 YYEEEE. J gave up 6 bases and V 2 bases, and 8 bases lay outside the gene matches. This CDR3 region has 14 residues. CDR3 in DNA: TGTGCCAGCAGCTTAAAGAAGCGGGAAAGCGAGCAGTACTTC. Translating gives CASSLKKRESEQYF.

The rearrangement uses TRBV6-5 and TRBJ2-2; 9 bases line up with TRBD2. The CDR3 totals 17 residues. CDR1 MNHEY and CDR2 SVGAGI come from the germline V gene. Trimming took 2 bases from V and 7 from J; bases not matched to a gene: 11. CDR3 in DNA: TGTGCCAGCAGTTACCGAGGCGGGGGGGTCATTAGCGGGGAGCTGTTTTTT. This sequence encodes CASSYRGGGVISGELFF.

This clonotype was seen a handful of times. The CDR3 spells CASSYGDRSSPGELFF. The CDR3 nucleotides are TGTGCCAGCAGTTACGGAGACAGGAGTTCCCCCGGGGAGCTGTTTTTT. This rearrangement joins TRBV6-5 to TRBJ2-2; D might be TRBD1 (6 bases). V dropped 2 bases and J dropped 6 bases, with 16 bases sitting between them. The CDR3 covers 16 residues. The V gene's germline CDR1 is MNHEY and CDR2 SVGAGI.

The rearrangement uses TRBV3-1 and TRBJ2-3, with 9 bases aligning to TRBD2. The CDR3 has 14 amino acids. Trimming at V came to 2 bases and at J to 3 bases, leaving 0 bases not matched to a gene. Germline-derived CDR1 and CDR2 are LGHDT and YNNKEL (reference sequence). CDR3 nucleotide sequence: TGTGCCAGCAGCCAAAGCGGGGGGACAGATACGCAGTATTTT. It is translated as CASSQSGGTDTQYF.

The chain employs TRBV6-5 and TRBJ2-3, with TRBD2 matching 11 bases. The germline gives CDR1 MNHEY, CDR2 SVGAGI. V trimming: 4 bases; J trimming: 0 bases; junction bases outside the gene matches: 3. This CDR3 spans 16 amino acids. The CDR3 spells CASSSRTSGSTDTQYF. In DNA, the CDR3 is TGTGCCAGCAGTTCCCGGACTAGCGGGAGCACAGATACGCAGTATTTT.

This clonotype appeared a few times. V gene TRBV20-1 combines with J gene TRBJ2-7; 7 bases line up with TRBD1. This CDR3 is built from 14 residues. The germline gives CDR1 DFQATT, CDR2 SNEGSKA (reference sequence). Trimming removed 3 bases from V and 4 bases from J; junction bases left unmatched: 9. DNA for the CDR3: TGCAGTGCTAGGGACAGGACGATGCCTTACGAGCAGTACTTC. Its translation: CSARDRTMPYEQYF.

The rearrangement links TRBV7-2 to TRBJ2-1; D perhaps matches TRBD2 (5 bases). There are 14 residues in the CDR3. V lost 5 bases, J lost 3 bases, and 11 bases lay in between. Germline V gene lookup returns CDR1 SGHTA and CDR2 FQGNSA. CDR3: CASSTRENYNEQFF. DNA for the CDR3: TGTGCCAGCAGCACAAGGGAGAACTACAATGAGCAGTTCTTC.

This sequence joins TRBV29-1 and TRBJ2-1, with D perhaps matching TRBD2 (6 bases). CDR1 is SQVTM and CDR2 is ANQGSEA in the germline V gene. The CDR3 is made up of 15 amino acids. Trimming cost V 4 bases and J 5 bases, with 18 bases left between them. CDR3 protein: CSVGRKMTRHNEQFF. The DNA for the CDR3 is TGCAGCGTTGGCCGCAAGATGACTAGGCACAATGAGCAGTTCTTC.

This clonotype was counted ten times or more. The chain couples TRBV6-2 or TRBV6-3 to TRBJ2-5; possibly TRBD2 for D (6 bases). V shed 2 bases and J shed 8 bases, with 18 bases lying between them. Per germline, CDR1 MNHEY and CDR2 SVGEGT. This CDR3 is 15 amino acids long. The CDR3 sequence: CASSYGRQLEGTQYF. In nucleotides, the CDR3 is TGTGCCAGCAGTTACGGGAGGCAATTGGAGGGCACCCAGTACTTC.

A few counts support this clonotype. Here the CDR3 reads CASSHGRRGTDTQYF. The CDR3 bases are TGCGCCAGCAGCCATGGCCGGCGGGGAACAGATACGCAGTATTTT. This chain links TRBV10-1 with TRBJ2-3, with D perhaps TRBD2 (6 bases). Between the trimmed V and J ends, which lost 6 bases and 3 bases, there was a span of 16 bases. CDR1 WNHNN and CDR2 SYGVQD come from the germline V gene (reference sequence). This CDR3 comprises 15 residues.

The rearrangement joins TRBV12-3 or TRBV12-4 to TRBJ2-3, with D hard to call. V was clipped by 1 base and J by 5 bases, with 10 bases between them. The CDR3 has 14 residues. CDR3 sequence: CASSLEGLGDTQYF. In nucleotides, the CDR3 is TGTGCCAGCAGTTTAGAGGGATTGGGAGATACGCAGTATTTT.

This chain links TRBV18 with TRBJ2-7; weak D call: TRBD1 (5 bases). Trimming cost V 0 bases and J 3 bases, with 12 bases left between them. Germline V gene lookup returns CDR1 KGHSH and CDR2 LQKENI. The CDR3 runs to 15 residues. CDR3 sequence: CASSPPAGIGYEQYF. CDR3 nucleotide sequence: TGTGCCAGCTCACCACCGGCAGGGATCGGCTACGAGCAGTACTTC.